This T cell receptor (beta chain) was sequenced during a study of blood T cell repertoires in COVID-19. Study context: Samples came from the United States, Italy and Spain, spanning acute and convalescent COVID-19. T cells, B-cell-depleted T cells, or PBMCs provided the cDNA or gDNA that served as material.

Authors' processing steps: How many nucleated cells were present was estimated from reference gene primer amplification. Method: immunoSEQ multiplex PCR; TCRdb's copy keeps in-frame clones and lacks some. V and J calls and clone size come straight from that table; D and trimming were deduced from the DNA. The sample shows about 90,000 clones, roughly 90% of them seen only once. This sequence originates from a male donor with acute or convalescent COVID-19. Sample: peripheral blood.

CDR3 protein: CASSPSAGGPTDTQYF. The CDR3 DNA follows: TGCGCCAGCAGCCCCTCCGCGGGGGGCCCAACTGATACGCAGTATTTT. The gene calls are TRBV5-1 and TRBJ2-3, with TRBD2 matching over 8 bases. The CDR3 contains 16 residues. Looked up from germline, CDR1 is SGHRS and CDR2 is YFSETQ. Trimming removed 4 bases from V and 6 bases from J; junction bases left unmatched: 13.